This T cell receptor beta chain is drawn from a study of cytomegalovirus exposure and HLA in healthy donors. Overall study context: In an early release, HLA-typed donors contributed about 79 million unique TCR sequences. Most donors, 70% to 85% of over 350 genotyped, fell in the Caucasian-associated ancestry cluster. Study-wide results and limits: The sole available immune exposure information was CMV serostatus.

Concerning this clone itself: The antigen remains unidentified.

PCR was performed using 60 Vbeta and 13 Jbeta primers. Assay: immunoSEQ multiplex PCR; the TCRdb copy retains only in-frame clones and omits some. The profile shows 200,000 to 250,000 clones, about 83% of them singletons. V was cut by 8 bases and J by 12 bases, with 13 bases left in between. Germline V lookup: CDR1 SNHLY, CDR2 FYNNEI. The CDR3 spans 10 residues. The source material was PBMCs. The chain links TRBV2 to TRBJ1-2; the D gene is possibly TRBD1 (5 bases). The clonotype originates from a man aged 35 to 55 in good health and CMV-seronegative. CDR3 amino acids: CASGTRDNTF. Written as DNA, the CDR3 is TGTGCCAGCGGGACGCGGGATAACACCTTC.